This TCR beta chain is from a study of blood T cells in healthy people across ages. In germline, CDR1 is SQVTM, CDR2 ANQGSEA. This CDR3 spans 13 amino acids. Trimming pared 7 bases from V and 2 bases from J, leaving 13 bases between. Through a sample-barcoded 5' primer and a J-beta primer mix, a second PCR was run for roughly 7 to 12 cycles. TCRdb re-derived calls from the 5' RACE reads in MiXCR, one entry per CDR3 protein. Here the sample spans 750,000 to 950,000 distinct CDR3 sequences, approximately 24% being singletons. These data were likewise used in another study, on T cells of mothers and their children. That paper adds: For unrelated pairs as for related ones, thymic selection shapes TCR recombination output similarly.

Sequenced material: blood. The V call is TRBV29-1, the J call TRBJ2-3; D is ambiguous. The clonotype comes from a boy aged 5-17 years in good health. The CDR3 region has the DNA TGCAGCGCGTTCGGGTCCTTCACAGATACGCAGTATTTT. Its translation is CSAFGSFTDTQYF.